These 24 T cell receptor beta chains were all obtained from the same sample, sequenced in a study of regulatory T cells in long-lasting Graves disease. Time point noted: persistent/refractory GD, antithyroid drugs over 5 years with positive TRAb. Isolated PBMC RNA provided the starting material for the TCR library. Combining iRepertoire HTBI primers with Arm-PCR of CDR3 regions, the authors built TCR beta libraries. TCRdb re-analysed the multiplex PCR reads in MiXCR, keeping a single row per CDR3 protein. The repertoire includes about 290,000 distinct CDR3 sequences, around 23% of them detected once, and around 50% sits in the top ten. The sample here was peripheral blood mononuclear cells (PBMCs), taken when the disease was refractory, from a patient treated with antithyroid drugs. The receptor source for this set is a female donor with Graves disease.

The genes are TRBV20-1 and TRBJ2-3; 7 bases are a match to TRBD2. Germline V gene sequence: CDR1 DFQATT, CDR2 SNEGSKA (reference sequence). The V segment lost 4 bases and the J segment 3 bases; nucleotides outside the gene matches: 4. CDR3 size: 13 residues. CDR3 bases: TGCAGTGCTATACGGGAGGTTACAGATACGCAGTATTTT. Amino acid sequence: CSAIREVTDTQYF.

V usage is TRBV2 and J usage is TRBJ1-1, with D possibly TRBD1 on 6 matching bases. CDR1 is SNHLY, CDR2 FYNNEI, per germline. CDR3 length: 15 amino acids. V lost 2 bases to trimming and J lost 1 base, with 11 bases between them. The CDR3 sequence: CASSERGGENTEAFF. The CDR3 region has the DNA TGTGCCAGCAGTGAAAGGGGGGGGGAGAACACTGAAGCTTTCTTT.

The chain links TRBV12-3 or TRBV12-4 to TRBJ1-5; no definite D call. V lost 1 base and J lost 0, with 7 bases in between. The CDR3 is 15 residues long. For the CDR3, the DNA is TGTGCCAGCAGTTTAGGGCAGGTTAGCAATCAGCCCCAGCATTTT. Protein sequence: CASSLGQVSNQPQHF.

This clonotype has ten or more counts. V and J are TRBV11-2 and TRBJ1-4, with D perhaps matching TRBD1 (5 bases). Germline V gene sequence: CDR1 SGHAT, CDR2 FQNNGV. The CDR3 length is 16 residues. Deletions cut 2 bases from V and 2 bases from J, with 12 bases between. CDR3 region: CASSLSRPGTNEKLFF. The CDR3 nucleotides are TGTGCCAGCAGCTTAAGTCGACCAGGGACTAATGAAAAACTGTTTTTT.

This clonotype was observed many times. This chain uses TRBV9 with TRBJ1-2, with 8 bases that match TRBD1. Germline V gene sequence: CDR1 SGDLS, CDR2 YYNGEE. V lost 3 bases to trimming and J lost 14 bases; unmatched junction nucleotides: 15. CDR3 length: 14 residues. The CDR3 coding sequence is TGTGCCAGCAGCGCGGGGGACAGGTCGCCTCCCTATACCTTC. Residues: CASSAGDRSPPYTF. The whole variable domain, filled in from reference TRBV9 and TRBJ1-2, reads DSGVTQTPKHLITATGQRVTLRCSPRSGDLSVYWYQQSLDQGLQFLIQYYNGEERAKGNILERFSAQQFPDLHSELNLSSLELGDSALYFCASSAGDRSPPYTFGSGTRLTVV.

The chain couples TRBV9 to TRBJ2-4, with TRBD1 identical over 12 bases. This CDR3 has 16 amino acids. Trimming at V came to 4 bases and at J to 6 bases, leaving 8 bases not matched to a gene. Germline V CDR1 and CDR2: SGDLS, YYNGEE. This chain's CDR3 is CASSSGGTGGANIQYF. DNA of the CDR3: TGTGCCAGCAGCTCAGGGGGGACAGGGGGCGCAAACATTCAGTACTTC. The variable domain in full, with the rest retrieved from reference TRBV9 and TRBJ2-4, is DSGVTQTPKHLITATGQRVTLRCSPRSGDLSVYWYQQSLDQGLQFLIQYYNGEERAKGNILERFSAQQFPDLHSELNLSSLELGDSALYFCASSSGGTGGANIQYFGAGTRLSVL.

The chain has TRBV9 and TRBJ2-1, with 7 positions matching TRBD2. This CDR3 comprises 17 residues. Germline V gene lookup returns CDR1 SGDLS and CDR2 YYNGEE. The J segment lost 0 bases and the V segment lost 6 bases, leaving 12 bases of the junction unmatched. The CDR3 loop reads CASTRGASGSSYNEQFF. The CDR3 coding sequence is TGTGCCAGCACACGGGGAGCTAGCGGTAGCTCCTACAATGAGCAGTTCTTC.

This sequence joins TRBV18 and TRBJ2-2, with TRBD2 matching 10 bases. The CDR3 consists of 16 residues. Germline CDR1 and CDR2: KGHSH and LQKENI. Unmatched junction bases numbered 0, after V lost 2 bases and J lost 0 bases. As DNA, the CDR3 is TGTGCCAGCTCACCAAGCGGGAGGGCGAACACCGGGGAGCTGTTTTTT. It translates to CASSPSGRANTGELFF.

At least ten counts were recorded for this clonotype. CDR3 nucleotide sequence: TGCAGTGCTACCTCTCCTCTTAGCGGGGCCATCTACGAGCAGTACTTC. Protein sequence: CSATSPLSGAIYEQYF. V gene TRBV20-1 combines with J gene TRBJ2-7; 8 bases agree with TRBD2. Trimming took 4 bases from V and 3 from J; bases not matched to a gene: 14. The CDR3 sequence is 16 residues long. The germline V gene encodes CDR1 DFQATT and CDR2 SNEGSKA (reference sequence).

The chain couples TRBV13 to TRBJ2-2; maybe TRBD2 (6 bases). Germline CDR1 PRHDT, CDR2 FYEKMQ (reference sequence). The CDR3 covers 14 residues. V lost 3 bases and J lost 6, with 11 bases in between. CDR3 in DNA: TGTGCCAGCAGCTTCAGACTAGAGGCCGGGGAGCTGTTTTTT. Translation gives CASSFRLEAGELFF.

This clonotype was seen a handful of times. The J gene is TRBJ2-5, the V gene TRBV15; 9 bases are a match to TRBD2. The CDR3 is 15 amino acids. Germline CDR1 and CDR2: LNHNV and YYDKDF (reference sequence). Trimming at V came to 0 bases and at J to 5 bases, leaving 4 bases not matched to a gene. Written as DNA, the CDR3 is TGTGCCACCAGCAGAGATAGGGCGGGAGGGGAGACCCAGTACTTC. Translating it yields CATSRDRAGGETQYF.

This clonotype has just a few counts. The chain recombines TRBV6-2 or TRBV6-3 with TRBJ2-1, with 12 bases that match TRBD2. The V gene end was trimmed by 2 bases and the J gene end by 8 bases; junction bases not matched to a gene: 10. This CDR3 comprises 17 residues. Germline CDR1 is MNHEY and CDR2 is SVGEGT. This CDR3 reads CASSYPLLAGGGYEQFF. The CDR3 DNA follows: TGTGCCAGCAGTTACCCCTTACTAGCGGGAGGAGGTTATGAGCAGTTCTTC.

The chain employs TRBV3-1 and TRBJ1-5, with no clear D. Deletions cut 0 bases from V and 1 base from J, with 7 bases between. CDR1 LGHDT and CDR2 YNNKEL come from the germline V gene (reference sequence). CDR3 length equals 15 residues. Written as DNA, the CDR3 is TGTGCCAGCAGCCAAGACGGGGTGAGCAATCAGCCCCAGCATTTT. It yields the protein CASSQDGVSNQPQHF. The full variable domain, completed using reference TRBV3-1 and TRBJ1-5, is DTAVSQTPKYLVTQMGNDKSIKCEQNLGHDTMYWYKQDSKKFLKIMFSYNNKELIINETVPNRFSPKSPDKAHLNLHINSLELGDSAVYFCASSQDGVSNQPQHFGDGTRLSIL.

The chain uses TRBV11-2 and TRBJ2-3; D gene ambiguous. The V and J ends lost 1 base and 2 bases respectively, with 7 bases between them. This CDR3 has 14 residues. Germline V gene lookup returns CDR1 SGHAT and CDR2 FQNNGV. The CDR3 region has the DNA TGTGCCAGCAGCTTAGTATCCTTCACAGATACGCAGTATTTT. It specifies CASSLVSFTDTQYF. Supplemented by reference TRBV11-2 and TRBJ2-3, the full variable domain reads EAGVAQSPRYKIIEKRQSVAFWCNPISGHATLYWYQQILGQGPKLLIQFQNNGVVDDSQLPKDRFSAERLKGVDSTLKIQPAKLEDSAVYLCASSLVSFTDTQYFGPGTRLTVL.

Ten or more counts support this clonotype. The chain employs TRBV10-3 and TRBJ2-7; TRBD2 aligns across 7 bases. With 7 bases clipped from V and 2 bases from J, the junction kept 5 bases outside the gene matches. The CDR3 is made up of 13 amino acids. Per the germline V gene, CDR1 is ENHRY and CDR2 is SYGVKD. CDR3 sequence reads: CAINPGGTYEQYF. CDR3 in DNA: TGTGCCATCAATCCGGGAGGCACCTACGAGCAGTACTTC.

This clonotype has only one observation. The chain carries TRBV7-9 and TRBJ1-2, with D uncertain. The V gene lost 1 base and the J gene lost 7 bases, with 7 bases spanning the gap. CDR1 and CDR2 from the germline V gene are SEHNR and FQNEAQ (reference sequence). The length of the CDR3 is 12 residues. CDR3 nucleotides: TGTGCCAGCAGCTTAGAAGTGGGTGGCTACACCTTC. Its translation is CASSLEVGGYTF.

This clonotype came up many times. The genes are TRBV28 and TRBJ1-5, with a possible D match to TRBD1 (5 bases). Germline CDR1 and CDR2: MDHEN and SYDVKM. V lost 7 bases to trimming and J lost 7 bases, with 20 bases between them. The CDR3 consists of 15 residues. CDR3 nucleotides: TGTGCCAGCATGACTCTGGAGGGAGGGGAGCAGCCCCAGCATTTT. Amino acids: CASMTLEGGEQPQHF.

J is TRBJ2-5 and V is TRBV4-1; 10 nucleotides agree with TRBD2. The CDR3 spans 20 residues. Germline CDR1 reads MGHRA; CDR2 reads YSYEKL. Germline trimming cut 0 bases from V and 5 bases from J; bases unmatched to any gene: 18. CDR3 sequence: CASSQDHRVEAGGPGETQYF. The CDR3 DNA follows: TGCGCCAGCAGCCAAGATCATCGAGTGGAAGCGGGAGGGCCTGGGGAGACCCAGTACTTC.

As concerns this clonotype: A much larger clone sits a single nucleotide away, making a read error possible. The gene calls are TRBV7-2 and TRBJ1-6, with TRBD1 matching 8 bases. From germline, CDR1 is SGHTA and CDR2 FQGNSA. The CDR3 length is 15 residues. The CDR3 sequence is CASSSPDRDRSPLRF. As DNA, the CDR3 is TGTGCCAGCAGCAGCCCGGACAGGGACCGATCACCCCTCCGCTTT.

This chain connects TRBV29-1 to TRBJ2-2; no reliable D call. Germline loops: CDR1 SQVTM, CDR2 ANQGSEA. V was cut by 4 bases and J by 0 bases, with 3 bases left in between. The CDR3 spans 12 residues. The chain's CDR3 is CSVVPNTGELFF. CDR3 in DNA: TGCAGCGTTGTCCCGAACACCGGGGAGCTGTTTTTT.

The CDR3 DNA reads TGTGCCAGCAGTTCGACTAGCGGGCTTTACCAAGAGACCCAGTACTTC. It encodes CASSSTSGLYQETQYF. V is TRBV28 and J is TRBJ2-5; 10 bases are shared with TRBD2. Germline CDR1 MDHEN, CDR2 SYDVKM. Trimming removed 4 bases from V and 0 bases from J; junction bases left unmatched: 5. The CDR3 contains 16 residues.

This clonotype was counted a few times. The V and J genes are TRBV6-1 and TRBJ2-7; 8 bases map to TRBD2. CDR1 and CDR2 from the germline V gene are MNHNS and SASEGT. The length of the CDR3 is 13 residues. Germline trimming cut 6 bases from V and 7 bases from J; bases unmatched to any gene: 8. The CDR3 DNA reads TGTGCCAGCAGGACCGGGACTAGAGAGGAGCAGTACTTC. Encoded protein: CASRTGTREEQYF.

This clonotype was found many times. The V gene is TRBV9, the J gene TRBJ1-6, with D perhaps matching TRBD1 (5 bases). The CDR3 runs to 16 residues. The germline V gene encodes CDR1 SGDLS and CDR2 YYNGEE. V lost 6 bases, J lost 6 bases, and 19 bases lay in between. The CDR3 DNA reads TGTGCCAGCACGAAAGACATGGGACCGGGTAATTCACCCCTCCACTTT. Its translation is CASTKDMGPGNSPLHF.

The chain links TRBV29-1 to TRBJ2-7; possibly TRBD2 for D (5 bases). The germline CDR1 and CDR2 sequences are SQVTM and ANQGSEA. The CDR3 spans 13 residues. The V end was cut by 0 bases, the J end by 2 bases, with 8 bases between. In DNA form, the CDR3 reads TGCAGCGTTGAAGATCCGGGGACCTACGAGCAGTACTTC. This codes for CSVEDPGTYEQYF.